This is a list of T cell receptor beta chains from one sample in a study of T-cell memory formation after mild COVID-19. TCRdb processed the 5' RACE reads anew with MiXCR; each CDR3 protein has one entry. The data contain approximately 560,000 distinct CDR3 sequences, about 18% of them singletons. The specimen sequenced was PBMCs or a T cell subset sorted from them (not recorded which). These receptors were taken from an adult woman who had mild COVID-19 (a few samples of this study predate the infection). Cell type and time point are not known. CDR3s include the opening cysteine and the closing phenylalanine or tryptophan. The order of the fields is D gene, J gene, V gene, clone size, CDR3 DNA, CDR3 protein. A D gene is named only where the DNA matches it firmly. Expanded clones are given a class, and other clones once, few, many or no size at all.

TRBD1 TRBJ1-5 TRBV3-1 few TGTGCCAGCAGCCAAGACCCCTTCACAGGGGGCGGGCAGCCCCAGCATTTT CASSQDPFTGGGQPQHF
- TRBJ2-1 TRBV5-1 few TGCGCCAGCGGGGGCCTTTACAATGAGCAGTTCTTC CASGGLYNEQFF
TRBD2 TRBJ2-1 TRBV18 - TGTGCCAGCTCACCAGTGGCGGGGGGCACCGGTGAGCAGTTCTTC CASSPVAGGTGEQFF
- TRBJ2-7 TRBV4-3 few TGCGCCAGCAGCCAAGGAACAGGGTATGACGAGCAGTACTTC CASSQGTGYDEQYF
- TRBJ1-2 TRBV27 few TGTGCCAGCAGTTTCATGGGGGCTAACTATGGCTACACCTTC CASSFMGANYGYTF
- TRBJ1-3 TRBV4-3 - TGCGCCAGCAGCCCAAGGGAGGGGCCTGGAAACACCATATATTTT CASSPREGPGNTIYF
TRBD2 TRBJ2-7 TRBV15 - TGTGCCACCAGCAGAGGGCGGGAGGTAGGGCTAGGCGAGCAGTACTTC CATSRGREVGLGEQYF
- TRBJ2-3 TRBV11-1 few TGTGCCAGCAGCTTAGGAAGCATCGGGAGAGGAGACACAGATACGCAGTATTTT CASSLGSIGRGDTDTQYF
TRBD1 TRBJ1-2 TRBV20-1 - TGCAGTGCCCACGGACAGGGGTATGGCTACACCTTC CSAHGQGYGYTF
- TRBJ1-1 TRBV20-1 few TGCAGTGCTAGATCGCCCGACTTCCAGGGGGCTTTCTTT CSARSPDFQGAFF
- TRBJ2-3 TRBV10-3 - TGTGCCATCAGCGGACAGCCAAGCACAGATACGCAGTATTTT CAISGQPSTDTQYF
TRBD2 TRBJ2-1 TRBV6-2/TRBV6-3 few TGTGCCAGCAGTTACTCGACTAGCGGGGTCAATGAGCAGTTCTTC CASSYSTSGVNEQFF
- TRBJ1-4 TRBV7-9 few TGTGCCAGCAGCCCCCTACAGACAACTAATGAAAAACTGTTTTTT CASSPLQTTNEKLFF
- TRBJ2-4 TRBV3-1 many TGTGCCAGCAGCCCCCCAGGAATGTCAAACATTCAGTACTTC CASSPPGMSNIQYF
- TRBJ2-7 TRBV24-1 few TGTGCCACCTCCCGACACTTGGTCAACTACTATCCTTTAGTAGAGCAGTACTTC CATSRHLVNYYPLVEQYF
- TRBJ1-2 TRBV12-3/TRBV12-4 - TGTGCCAGCAGTTTACATACAGATAACTATGGCTACACCTTC CASSLHTDNYGYTF
TRBD1 TRBJ1-2 TRBV6-1 few TGTGCCAGCAGTGAAAGAGTCAGGGGGATGGATGGCTACACCTTC CASSERVRGMDGYTF
TRBD1 TRBJ1-1 TRBV6-5 - TGTGCCAGCAGTAATTTGGGACAGGGAAACACTGAAGCTTTCTTT CASSNLGQGNTEAFF
TRBD1 TRBJ2-7 TRBV10-3 few TGTGCCATCAGTGAGACAGGGGCCCACGAGCAGTACTTC CAISETGAHEQYF
- TRBJ2-7 TRBV29-1 - TGCAGCGTTGGAATCCGCGGTTACGAGCAGTACTTC CSVGIRGYEQYF
TRBD1 TRBJ1-1 TRBV13 few TGTGCCAGCAGCTTAGGCCGTCGACAGGGCACTGAAGCTTTCTTT CASSLGRRQGTEAFF
- TRBJ2-2 TRBV6-2/TRBV6-3 - TGTGCCAGCAGTTACGGGATATGGGACACCGGGGAGCTGTTTTTT CASSYGIWDTGELFF
- TRBJ2-2 TRBV7-3 many TGCGCCAGCAGCCAAGGTGGGACCGGGGAGCTGTTTTTT CASSQGGTGELFF
- TRBJ1-1 TRBV10-3 few TGTGCCATCAGTGAGTTATCACTAACCCCGGAAGGCACTGAAGCTTTCTTT CAISELSLTPEGTEAFF
- TRBJ2-7 TRBV5-1 few TGCGCCAGCAGCCTAGGGGATCCCTACGAGCAGTACTTC CASSLGDPYEQYF
TRBD1 TRBJ1-1 TRBV6-2/TRBV6-3 few TGTGCCAGCAGTTACGACAGGGTGAACACTGAAGCTTTCTTT CASSYDRVNTEAFF